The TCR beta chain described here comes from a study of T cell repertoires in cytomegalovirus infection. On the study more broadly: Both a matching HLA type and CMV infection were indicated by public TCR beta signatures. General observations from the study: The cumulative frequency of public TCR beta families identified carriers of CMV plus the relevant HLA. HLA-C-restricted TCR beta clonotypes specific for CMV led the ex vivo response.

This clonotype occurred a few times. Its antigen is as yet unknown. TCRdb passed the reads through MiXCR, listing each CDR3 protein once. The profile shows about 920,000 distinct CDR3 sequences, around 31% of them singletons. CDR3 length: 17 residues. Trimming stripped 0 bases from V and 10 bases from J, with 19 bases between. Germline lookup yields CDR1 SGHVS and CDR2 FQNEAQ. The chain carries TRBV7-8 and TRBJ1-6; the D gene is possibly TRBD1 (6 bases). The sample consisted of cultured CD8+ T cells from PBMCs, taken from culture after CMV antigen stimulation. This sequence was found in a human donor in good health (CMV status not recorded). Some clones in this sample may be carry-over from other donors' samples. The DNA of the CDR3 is TGTGCCAGCAGCTTAGCGGGGCAGGGGAGTCTAGGCTCACCCCTCCACTTT. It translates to CASSLAGQGSLGSPLHF.